The 11 T cell receptor beta chains given below trace back to one sample, sequenced in a study of glioma-infiltrating T cells. The iRepertoire nested amplicon-rescue multiplex PCR amplified TCR alpha and beta CDR3s from RNA. TCRdb passed the multiplex PCR reads through MiXCR, listing each CDR3 protein once. The sample contains over 140,000 distinct CDR3 sequences, about two fifths of which appear only once. The specimen was glioma tissue, nonneoplastic brain tissue, or PBMCs (not recorded which). Receptors were obtained from a human donor with low-grade glioma or glioblastoma, undergoing nonglioma brain surgery, or in good health (not recorded which).

For this clonotype: A clone one base away is much larger, so this may be a read error. V gene TRBV27 combines with J gene TRBJ1-6, with no clear D. The germline CDR1 and CDR2 sequences are MNHEY and SMNVEV (reference sequence). The CDR3 covers 14 residues. In DNA, the CDR3 is TGTGCCAGCAGTTTACTGGGAGATAATTCACACCTCCACTTT. It encodes CASSLLGDNSHLHF.

This clonotype showed up many times. This chain connects TRBV27 to TRBJ2-7; the D gene is possibly TRBD1 (6 bases). V lost 6 bases, J lost 0 bases, and 6 bases lay in between. Germline CDR1 and CDR2: MNHEY and SMNVEV (reference sequence). CDR3 length: 12 residues. CDR3 nucleotide sequence: TGTGCCAGCAGGGACAGCTCCTACGAGCAGTACTTC. It yields the protein CASRDSSYEQYF.

This sequence joins TRBV20-1 and TRBJ2-7; D uncertain. This CDR3 has 11 amino acids. Germline V gene data show CDR1 as DFQATT and CDR2 as SNEGSKA (reference sequence). Trimming removed 1 base at V and 10 bases at J, with 11 bases between. CDR3 in amino acids: CSARGNTGQYF. The CDR3 DNA reads TGCAGTGCTAGAGGGAACACCGGACAGTACTTC.

This clonotype was detected only once. A read error may produce the germline difference seen at one junction end. V usage is TRBV15 and J usage is TRBJ1-5; D gene unclear. The CDR3 runs 13 residues. Per germline, CDR1 LNHNV and CDR2 YYDKDF (reference sequence). This CDR3 is CATSSRSNQPHHF. CDR3 in DNA: TGTGCCACCAGCAGTCGTTCCAATCAGCCCCACCATTTT.

The V gene is TRBV20-1, the J gene TRBJ2-7; weak D call: TRBD1 (6 bases). The V gene's germline CDR1 is DFQATT and CDR2 SNEGSKA (reference sequence). The CDR3 runs to 13 residues. Trimming removed 6 bases from V and 2 bases from J, with 14 bases in between. The CDR3 sequence is CSALTGYTYEQYF. The CDR3 coding sequence is TGCAGTGCCCTCACAGGGTATACCTACGAGCAGTACTTC.

The chain carries TRBV6-2 or TRBV6-3 and TRBJ2-2; 10 nucleotides agree with TRBD2. Germline V gene lookup returns CDR1 MNHEY and CDR2 SVGEGT. V lost 7 bases, J lost 1 base, and 6 bases stayed unmatched. The CDR3 extends over 16 amino acids. The CDR3 here is CASIQLAGLNTGELFF. The CDR3 region has the DNA TGTGCCAGCATCCAACTAGCGGGGCTGAACACCGGGGAGCTGTTTTTT.

In this sample, this clonotype turned up a few times. The gene calls are TRBV15 and TRBJ2-5; perhaps TRBD1 as D (6 bases). The germline V gene encodes CDR1 LNHNV and CDR2 YYDKDF (reference sequence). CDR3 size: 14 residues. Between the trimmed V and J ends, which lost 4 bases and 9 bases, there was a span of 18 bases. CDR3: CATSTNRDLGAQYF. The CDR3 DNA follows: TGTGCCACCAGCACTAACAGGGATCTGGGGGCCCAGTACTTC.

The gene calls are TRBV19 and TRBJ1-1; D call uncertain. CDR3 length equals 14 residues. V lost 7 bases and J 3 bases, leaving 15 bases between the germline ends. Germline CDR1 LNHDA, CDR2 SQIVND (reference sequence). The DNA for the CDR3 is TGTGCCAGTACGTCTCCACAGAGAGACACTGAAGCTTTCTTT. Amino acid sequence: CASTSPQRDTEAFF.

This clonotype appeared a few times. This chain connects TRBV7-9 to TRBJ2-7; maybe TRBD2 (5 bases). This CDR3 has 12 amino acids. Germline V gene sequence: CDR1 SEHNR, CDR2 FQNEAQ (reference sequence). The V and J ends lost 6 bases and 3 bases respectively, with 9 bases between them. The CDR3 here is CASSYDYYEQYF. CDR3 in DNA: TGTGCCAGCAGTTACGACTACTACGAGCAGTACTTC.

As regards this clonotype: One end of the junction does not line up with germline, which may come from a read error. The rearrangement uses TRBV6-1 and TRBJ1-2, with D tentatively TRBD1 (6 bases). Germline V lookup: CDR1 MNHNS, CDR2 SASEGT. This CDR3 region has 13 residues. In nucleotides, the CDR3 is TGTGCCACCAGTCCCGGACAGCACTATGGCTACACCTTC. Translated, it gives CATSPGQHYGYTF.

In its sample, this clonotype was seen a few times. V gene TRBV7-2 combines with J gene TRBJ2-7, with D hard to call. Germline loops: CDR1 SGHTA, CDR2 FQGNSA. The CDR3 is 13 amino acids. V lost 4 bases and J 0 bases, leaving 7 bases between the germline ends. In DNA, the CDR3 is TGTGCCAGCAGCTCCATGAGCTCCTACGAGCAGTACTTC. Protein sequence: CASSSMSSYEQYF. The full variable domain, its missing parts supplied by reference TRBV7-2 and TRBJ2-7, is GAGVSQSPSNKVTEKGKDVELRCDPISGHTALYWYRQSLGQGLEFLIYFQGNSAPDKSGLPSDRFSAERTGGSVSTLTIQRTQQEDSAVYLCASSSMSSYEQYFGPGTRLTVT.